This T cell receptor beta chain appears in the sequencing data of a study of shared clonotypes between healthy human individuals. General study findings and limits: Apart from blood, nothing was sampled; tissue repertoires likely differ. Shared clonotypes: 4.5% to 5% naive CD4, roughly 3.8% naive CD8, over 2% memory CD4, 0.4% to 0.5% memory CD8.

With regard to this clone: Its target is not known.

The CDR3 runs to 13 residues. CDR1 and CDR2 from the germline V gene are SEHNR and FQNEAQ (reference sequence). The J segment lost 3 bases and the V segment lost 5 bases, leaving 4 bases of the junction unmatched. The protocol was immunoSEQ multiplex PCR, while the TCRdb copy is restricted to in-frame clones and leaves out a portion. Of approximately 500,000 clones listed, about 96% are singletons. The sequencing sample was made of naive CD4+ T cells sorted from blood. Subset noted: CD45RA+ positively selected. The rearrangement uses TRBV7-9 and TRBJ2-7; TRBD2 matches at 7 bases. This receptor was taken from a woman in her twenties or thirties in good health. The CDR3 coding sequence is TGTGCCAGCAGCCCGGGACTACGCTACGAGCAGTACTTC. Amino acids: CASSPGLRYEQYF.